This TCR beta chain came from a study of cytomegalovirus exposure and HLA in healthy donors. Findings and limits, study-wide: Later work associated approximately 17,000 TCR beta sequences with HLA alleles at 0.05 false discovery rate.

Primers: 60 Vbeta forward and 13 Jbeta reverse. Profiled with immunoSEQ multiplex PCR; TCRdb holds only in-frame clones, not every one. The table lists 100,000 to 150,000 clones, 75% to 80% of them singletons, with 3.6% in the top ten. Concerning this clone: What it recognizes is unknown.

The source is a man between 40 and 49 years old in good health and CMV-seronegative. Sequences were obtained from PBMCs.

CDR3: CASSPGVLGLAYEQYF. DNA of the CDR3: TGTGCCAGCAGCCCCGGGGTCCTTGGACTAGCATACGAGCAGTACTTC. The V gene is TRBV5-6, the J gene TRBJ2-7; 8 nucleotides line up with TRBD2. From germline, CDR1 is SGHDT and CDR2 YYEEEE. This CDR3 contains 16 residues. J lost 4 bases, V lost 4 bases, and 13 bases had no gene match.